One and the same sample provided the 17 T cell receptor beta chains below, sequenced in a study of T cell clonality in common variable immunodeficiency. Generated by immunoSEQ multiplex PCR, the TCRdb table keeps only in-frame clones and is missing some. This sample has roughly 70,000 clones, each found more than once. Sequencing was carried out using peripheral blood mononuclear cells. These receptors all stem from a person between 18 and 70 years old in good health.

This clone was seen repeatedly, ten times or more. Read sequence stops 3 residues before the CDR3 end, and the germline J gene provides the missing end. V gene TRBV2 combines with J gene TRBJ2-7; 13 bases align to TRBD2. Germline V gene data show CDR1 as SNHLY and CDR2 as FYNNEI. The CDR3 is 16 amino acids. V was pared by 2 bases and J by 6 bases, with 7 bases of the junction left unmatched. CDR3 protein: CASSETGTSGMVEQYF. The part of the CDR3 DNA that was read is TGTGCCAGCAGTGAAACTGGGACTAGCGGGATGGTCGAG.

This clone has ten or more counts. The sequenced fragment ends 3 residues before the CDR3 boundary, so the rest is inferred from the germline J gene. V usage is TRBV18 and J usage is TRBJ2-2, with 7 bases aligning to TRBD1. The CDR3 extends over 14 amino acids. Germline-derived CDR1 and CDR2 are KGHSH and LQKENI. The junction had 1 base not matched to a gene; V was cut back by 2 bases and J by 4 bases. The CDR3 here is CASSPAGGTGELFF. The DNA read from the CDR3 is TGTGCCAGCTCACCAGCAGGGGGCACCGGGGAG. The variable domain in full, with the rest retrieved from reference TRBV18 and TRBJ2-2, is NAGVMQNPRHLVRRRGQEARLRCSPMKGHSHVYWYRQLPEEGLKFMVYLQKENIIDESGMPKERFSAEFPKEGPSILRIQQVVRGDSAAYFCASSPAGGTGELFFGEGSRLTVL.

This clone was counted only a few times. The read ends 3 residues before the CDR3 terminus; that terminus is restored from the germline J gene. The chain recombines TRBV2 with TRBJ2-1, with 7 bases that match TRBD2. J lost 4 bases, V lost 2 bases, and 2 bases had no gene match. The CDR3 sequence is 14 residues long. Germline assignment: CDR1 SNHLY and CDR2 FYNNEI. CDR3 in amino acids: CASSELAAYNEQFF. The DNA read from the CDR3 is TGTGCCAGCAGTGAACTAGCGGCGTACAATGAG.

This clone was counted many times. The part of the CDR3 DNA that was read is TGTGCCAGCAGTTCTACCACCTACAATGAG. This encodes CASSSTTYNE. The whole CDR3 protein is CASSSTTYNEQFF. The chain has TRBV28 and TRBJ2-1; D unresolved. The missing CDR3 end, 3 residues past where the read stops, is filled in from the germline J gene. The germline gives CDR1 MDHEN, CDR2 SYDVKM. V dropped 4 bases and J dropped 2 bases, with 6 bases sitting between them. The CDR3 extends over 13 amino acids.

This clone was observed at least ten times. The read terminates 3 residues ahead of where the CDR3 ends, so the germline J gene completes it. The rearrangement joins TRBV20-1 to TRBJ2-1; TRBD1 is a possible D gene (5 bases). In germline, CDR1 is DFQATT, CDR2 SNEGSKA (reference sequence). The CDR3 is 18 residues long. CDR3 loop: CSARAALRGAEAYNEQFF. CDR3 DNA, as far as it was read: TGCAGCGCCAGGGCCGCCTTAAGGGGTGCCGAGGCCTACAATGAG.

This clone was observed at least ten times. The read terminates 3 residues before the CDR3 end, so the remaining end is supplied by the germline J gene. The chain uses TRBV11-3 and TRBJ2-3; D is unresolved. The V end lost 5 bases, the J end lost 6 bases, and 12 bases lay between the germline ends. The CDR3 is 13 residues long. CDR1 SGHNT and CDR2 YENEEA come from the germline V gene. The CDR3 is CASSLNHGDTQYF. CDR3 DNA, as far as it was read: TGTGCCAGCAGCCTCAATCACGGGGATACG.

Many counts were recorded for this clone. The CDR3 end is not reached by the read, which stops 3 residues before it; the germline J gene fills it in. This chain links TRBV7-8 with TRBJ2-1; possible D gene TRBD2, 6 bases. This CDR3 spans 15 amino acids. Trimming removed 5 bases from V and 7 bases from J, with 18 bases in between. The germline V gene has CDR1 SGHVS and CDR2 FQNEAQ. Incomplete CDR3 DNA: TGTGCCAGCAGCGACGGGACTCCTGGGGTTAATGAG. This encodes CASSDGTPGVNE. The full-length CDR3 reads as CASSDGTPGVNEQFF.

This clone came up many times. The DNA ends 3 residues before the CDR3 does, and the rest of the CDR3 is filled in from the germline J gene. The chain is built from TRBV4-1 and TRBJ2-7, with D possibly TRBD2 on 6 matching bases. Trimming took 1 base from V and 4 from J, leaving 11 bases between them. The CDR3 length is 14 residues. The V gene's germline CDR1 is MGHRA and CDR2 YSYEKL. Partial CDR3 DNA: TGCGCCAGCAGCCAAGTGGATAGCGGATACGAG. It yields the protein CASSQVDSGYE. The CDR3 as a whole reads CASSQVDSGYEQYF.

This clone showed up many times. CDR3 sequence: CSARTGTGVNEQFF. The CDR3 bases that were read are TGCAGTGCTAGGACCGGGACAGGGGTAAATGAG. The rearrangement uses TRBV20-1 and TRBJ2-1; 10 positions match TRBD1. The sequenced fragment ends 3 residues before the CDR3 boundary, so the rest is inferred from the germline J gene. Trimming at V came to 3 bases and at J to 7 bases, leaving 6 bases not matched to a gene. CDR1 and CDR2 from the germline V gene are DFQATT and SNEGSKA (reference sequence). The CDR3 totals 14 residues.

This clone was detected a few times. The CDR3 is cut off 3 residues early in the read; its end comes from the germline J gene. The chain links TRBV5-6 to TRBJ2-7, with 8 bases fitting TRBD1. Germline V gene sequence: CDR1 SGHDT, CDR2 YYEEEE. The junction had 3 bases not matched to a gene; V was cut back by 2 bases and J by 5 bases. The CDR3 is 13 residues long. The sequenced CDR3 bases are TGTGCCAGCAGCTTTGTCAGGGGGCACGAG. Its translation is CASSFVRGHE. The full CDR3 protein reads CASSFVRGHEQYF.

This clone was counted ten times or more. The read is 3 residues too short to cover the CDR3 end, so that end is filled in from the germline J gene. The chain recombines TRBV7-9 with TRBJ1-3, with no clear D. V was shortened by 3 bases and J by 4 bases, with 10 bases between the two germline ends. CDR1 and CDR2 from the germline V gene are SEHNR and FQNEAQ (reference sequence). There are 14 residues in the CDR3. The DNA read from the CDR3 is TGTGCCAGCAGCTTGAGTCAGGTCGGAAACACC. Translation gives CASSLSQVGNT. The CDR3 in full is CASSLSQVGNTIYF.

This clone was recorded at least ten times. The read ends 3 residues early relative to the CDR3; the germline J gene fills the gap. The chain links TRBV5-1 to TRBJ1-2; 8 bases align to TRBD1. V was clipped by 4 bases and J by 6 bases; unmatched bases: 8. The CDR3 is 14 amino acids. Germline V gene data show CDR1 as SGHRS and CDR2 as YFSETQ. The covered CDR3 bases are TGCGCCAGCAGCCTAGACAGGGGATATGATGGC. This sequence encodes CASSLDRGYDG. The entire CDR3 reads CASSLDRGYDGYTF.

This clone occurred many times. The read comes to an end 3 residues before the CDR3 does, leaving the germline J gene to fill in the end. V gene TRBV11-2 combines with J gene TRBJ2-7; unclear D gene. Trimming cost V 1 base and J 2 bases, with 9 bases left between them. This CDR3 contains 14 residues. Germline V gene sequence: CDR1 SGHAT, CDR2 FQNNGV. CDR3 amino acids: CASSLGRQTYEQYF. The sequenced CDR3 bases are TGTGCCAGCAGCTTAGGTAGACAAACCTACGAG.

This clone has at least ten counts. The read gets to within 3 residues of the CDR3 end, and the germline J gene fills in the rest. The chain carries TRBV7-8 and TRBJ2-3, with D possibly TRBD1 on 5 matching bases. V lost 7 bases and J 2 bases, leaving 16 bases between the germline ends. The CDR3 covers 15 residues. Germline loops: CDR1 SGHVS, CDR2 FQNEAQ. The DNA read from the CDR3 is TGTGCCAGCACCCTAACCAGACAGATCACAGATACG. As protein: CASTLTRQITDT. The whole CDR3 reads CASTLTRQITDTQYF.

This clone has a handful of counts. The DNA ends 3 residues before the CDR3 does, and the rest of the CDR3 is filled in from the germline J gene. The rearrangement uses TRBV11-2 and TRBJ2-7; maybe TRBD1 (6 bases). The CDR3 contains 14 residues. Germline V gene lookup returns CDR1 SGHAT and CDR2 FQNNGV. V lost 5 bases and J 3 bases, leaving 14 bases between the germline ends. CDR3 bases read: TGTGCCAGCAGCCCGAGGGACACCTACTACGAG. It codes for CASSPRDTYYE. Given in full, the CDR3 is CASSPRDTYYEQYF. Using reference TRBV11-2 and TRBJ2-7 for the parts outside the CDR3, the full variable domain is EAGVAQSPRYKIIEKRQSVAFWCNPISGHATLYWYQQILGQGPKLLIQFQNNGVVDDSQLPKDRFSAERLKGVDSTLKIQPAKLEDSAVYLCASSPRDTYYEQYFGPGTRLTVT.

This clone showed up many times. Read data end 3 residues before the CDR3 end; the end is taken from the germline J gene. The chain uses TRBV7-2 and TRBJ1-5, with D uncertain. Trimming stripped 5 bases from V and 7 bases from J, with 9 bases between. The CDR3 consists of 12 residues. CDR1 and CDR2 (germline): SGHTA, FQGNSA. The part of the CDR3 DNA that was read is TGTGCCAGCAGCAGGCTAGGCCAGCCC. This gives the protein CASSRLGQP. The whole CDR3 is CASSRLGQPQHF.

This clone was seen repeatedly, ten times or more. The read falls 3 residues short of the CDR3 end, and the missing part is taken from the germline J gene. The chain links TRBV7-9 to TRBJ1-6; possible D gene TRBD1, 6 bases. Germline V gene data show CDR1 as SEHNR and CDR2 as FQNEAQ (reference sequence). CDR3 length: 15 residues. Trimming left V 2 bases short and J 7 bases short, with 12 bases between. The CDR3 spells CASSLLWQGNSPLHF. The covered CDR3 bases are TGTGCCAGCAGCTTACTCTGGCAGGGGAATTCACCC.